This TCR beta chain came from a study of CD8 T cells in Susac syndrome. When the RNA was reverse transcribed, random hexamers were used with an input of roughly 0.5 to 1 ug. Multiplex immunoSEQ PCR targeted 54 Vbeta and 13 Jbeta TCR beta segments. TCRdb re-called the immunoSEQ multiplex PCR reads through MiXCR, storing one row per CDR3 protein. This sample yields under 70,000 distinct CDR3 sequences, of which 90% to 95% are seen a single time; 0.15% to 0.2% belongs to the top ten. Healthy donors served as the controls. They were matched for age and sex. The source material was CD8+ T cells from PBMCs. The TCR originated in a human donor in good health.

CDR3 protein: CAPPYGTLRTGDEAFF. The CDR3 nucleotides are TGTGCCCCCCCCTACGGGACTCTCCGGACAGGTGATGAAGCTTTCTTT. The chain recombines TRBV30 with TRBJ1-1, with TRBD1 matching over 7 bases. Germline V gene sequence: CDR1 GTSNPN, CDR2 SVGIG (reference sequence). The ends lost 8 bases at V and 7 bases at J; junction bases unmatched: 22. This CDR3 region has 16 residues.